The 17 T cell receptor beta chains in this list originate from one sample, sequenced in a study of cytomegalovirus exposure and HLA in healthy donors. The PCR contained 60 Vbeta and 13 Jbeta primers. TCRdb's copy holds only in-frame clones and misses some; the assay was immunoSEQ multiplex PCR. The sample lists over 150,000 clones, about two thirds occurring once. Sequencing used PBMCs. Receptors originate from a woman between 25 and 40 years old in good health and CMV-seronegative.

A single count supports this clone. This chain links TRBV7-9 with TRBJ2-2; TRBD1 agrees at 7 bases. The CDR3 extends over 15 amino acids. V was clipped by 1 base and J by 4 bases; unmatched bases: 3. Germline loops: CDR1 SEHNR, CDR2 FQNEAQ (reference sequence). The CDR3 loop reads CASSLGGGLTGELFF. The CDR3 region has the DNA TGTGCCAGCAGCTTAGGAGGGGGCCTCACCGGGGAGCTGTTTTTT.

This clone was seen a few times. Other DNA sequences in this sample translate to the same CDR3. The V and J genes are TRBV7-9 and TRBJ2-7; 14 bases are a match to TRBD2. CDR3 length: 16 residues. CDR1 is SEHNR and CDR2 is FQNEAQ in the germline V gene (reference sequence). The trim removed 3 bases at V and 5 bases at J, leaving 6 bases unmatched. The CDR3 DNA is TGTGCCAGCAGCTTCCCGGGACTAGCGGGAGTGGACGAGCAGTACTTC. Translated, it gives CASSFPGLAGVDEQYF.

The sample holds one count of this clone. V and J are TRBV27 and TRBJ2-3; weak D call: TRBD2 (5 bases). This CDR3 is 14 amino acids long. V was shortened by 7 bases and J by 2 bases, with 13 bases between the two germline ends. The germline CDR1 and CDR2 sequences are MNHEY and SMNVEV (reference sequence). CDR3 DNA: TGTGCCAGCAAGGTAGGACTGGACACAGATACGCAGTATTTT. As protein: CASKVGLDTDTQYF.

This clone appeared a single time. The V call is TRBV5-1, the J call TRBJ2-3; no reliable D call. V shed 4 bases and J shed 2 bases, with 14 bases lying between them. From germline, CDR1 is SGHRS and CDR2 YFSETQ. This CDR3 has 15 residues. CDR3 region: CASSRGAPDTDTQYF. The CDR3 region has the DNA TGCGCCAGCAGCAGAGGCGCTCCCGACACAGATACGCAGTATTTT.

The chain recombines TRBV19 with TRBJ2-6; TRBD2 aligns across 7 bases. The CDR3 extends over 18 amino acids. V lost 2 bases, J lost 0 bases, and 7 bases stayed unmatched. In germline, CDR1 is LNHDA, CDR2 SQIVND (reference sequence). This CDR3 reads CASSIQPSGLSGANVLTF. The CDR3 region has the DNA TGTGCCAGTAGTATACAGCCTAGCGGACTCTCTGGGGCCAACGTCCTGACTTTC. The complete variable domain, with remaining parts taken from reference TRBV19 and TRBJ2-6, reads DGGITQSPKYLFRKEGQNVTLSCEQNLNHDAMYWYRQDPGQGLRLIYYSQIVNDFQKGDIAEGYSVSREKKESFPLTVTSAQKNPTAFYLCASSIQPSGLSGANVLTFGAGSRLTVL.

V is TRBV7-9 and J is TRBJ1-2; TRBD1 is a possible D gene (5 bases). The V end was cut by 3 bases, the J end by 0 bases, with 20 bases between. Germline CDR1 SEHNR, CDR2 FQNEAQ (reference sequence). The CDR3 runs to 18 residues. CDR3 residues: CASSFSTGRGEANYGYTF. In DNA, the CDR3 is TGTGCCAGCAGCTTTTCTACAGGTCGGGGGGAAGCTAACTATGGCTACACCTTC.

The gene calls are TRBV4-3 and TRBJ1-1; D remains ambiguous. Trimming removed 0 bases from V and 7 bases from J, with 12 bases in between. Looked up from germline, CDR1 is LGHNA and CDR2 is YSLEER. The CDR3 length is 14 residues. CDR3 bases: TGCGCCAGCAGCCAAGATTTGGGTCGAGGTGAAGCTTTCTTT. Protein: CASSQDLGRGEAFF.

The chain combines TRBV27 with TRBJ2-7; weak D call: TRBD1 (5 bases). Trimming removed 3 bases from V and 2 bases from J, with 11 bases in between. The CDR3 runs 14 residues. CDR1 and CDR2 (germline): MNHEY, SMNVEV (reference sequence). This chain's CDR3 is CASSFYDSTYEQYF. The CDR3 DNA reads TGTGCCAGCAGTTTTTACGACAGTACCTACGAGCAGTACTTC.

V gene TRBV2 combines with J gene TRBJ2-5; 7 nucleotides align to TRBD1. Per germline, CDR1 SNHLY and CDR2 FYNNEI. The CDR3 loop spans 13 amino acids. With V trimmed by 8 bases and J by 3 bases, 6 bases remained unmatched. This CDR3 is CASLGTAKETQYF. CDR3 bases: TGTGCCAGCCTCGGGACAGCAAAAGAGACCCAGTACTTC. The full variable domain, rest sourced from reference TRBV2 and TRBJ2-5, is EPEVTQTPSHQVTQMGQEVILRCVPISNHLYFYWYRQILGQKVEFLVSFYNNEISEKSEIFDDQFSVERPDGSNFTLKIRSTKLEDSAMYFCASLGTAKETQYFGPGTRLLVL.

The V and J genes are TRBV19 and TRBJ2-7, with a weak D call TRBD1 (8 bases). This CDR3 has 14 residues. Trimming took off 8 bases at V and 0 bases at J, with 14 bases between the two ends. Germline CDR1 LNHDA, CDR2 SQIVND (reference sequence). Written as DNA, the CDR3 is TGTGCCAGTGCAGGGGGCGGGAGCTCCTACGAGCAGTACTTC. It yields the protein CASAGGGSSYEQYF.

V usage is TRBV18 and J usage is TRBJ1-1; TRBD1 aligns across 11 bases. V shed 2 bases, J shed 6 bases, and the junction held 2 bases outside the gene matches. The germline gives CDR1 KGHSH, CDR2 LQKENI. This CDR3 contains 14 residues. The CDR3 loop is CASSPGQGAAEAFF. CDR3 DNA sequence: TGTGCCAGCTCACCAGGACAGGGGGCCGCTGAAGCTTTCTTT.

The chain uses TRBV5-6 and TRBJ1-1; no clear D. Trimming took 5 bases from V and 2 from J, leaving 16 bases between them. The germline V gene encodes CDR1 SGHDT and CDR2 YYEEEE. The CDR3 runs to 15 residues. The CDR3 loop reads CASRPGSRINTEAFF. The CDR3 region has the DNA TGTGCCAGCAGGCCGGGGTCGCGGATCAACACTGAAGCTTTCTTT.

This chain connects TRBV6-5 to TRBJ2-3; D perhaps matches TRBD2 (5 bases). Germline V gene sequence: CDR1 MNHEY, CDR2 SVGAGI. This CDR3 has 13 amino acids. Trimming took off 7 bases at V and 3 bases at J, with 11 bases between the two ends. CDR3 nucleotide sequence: TGTGCCAGCAACCCTGAGGGTACAGATACGCAGTATTTT. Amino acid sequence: CASNPEGTDTQYF.

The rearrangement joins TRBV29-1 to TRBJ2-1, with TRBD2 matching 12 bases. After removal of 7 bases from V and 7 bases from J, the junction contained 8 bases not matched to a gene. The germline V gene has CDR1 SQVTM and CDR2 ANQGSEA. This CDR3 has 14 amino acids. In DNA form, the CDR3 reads TGCAGCGCCCCCGGGACTAGCGGGCTTAATGAGCAGTTCTTC. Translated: CSAPGTSGLNEQFF.

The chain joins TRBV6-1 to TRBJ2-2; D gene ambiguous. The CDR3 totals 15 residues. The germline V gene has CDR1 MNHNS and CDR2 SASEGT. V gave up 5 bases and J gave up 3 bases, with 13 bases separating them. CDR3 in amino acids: CASSSHSYDTGELFF. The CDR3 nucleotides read TGTGCCAGCAGTTCCCACAGTTATGACACCGGGGAGCTGTTTTTT.

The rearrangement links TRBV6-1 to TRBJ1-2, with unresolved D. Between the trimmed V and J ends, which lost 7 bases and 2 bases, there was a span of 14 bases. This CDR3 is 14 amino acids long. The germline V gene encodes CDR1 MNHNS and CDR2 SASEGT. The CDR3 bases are TGTGCCAGCACAATCACCGCGGGCAACTATGGCTACACCTTC. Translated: CASTITAGNYGYTF.

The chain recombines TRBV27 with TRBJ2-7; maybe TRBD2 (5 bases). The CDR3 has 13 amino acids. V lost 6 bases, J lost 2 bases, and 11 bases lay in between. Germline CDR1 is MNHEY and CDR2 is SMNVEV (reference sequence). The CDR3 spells CASSASSPYEQYF. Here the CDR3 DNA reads TGTGCCAGCAGCGCATCTAGCCCCTACGAGCAGTACTTC.